The rows below give T cell receptor beta chains drawn from one sample of a study of blood T cell repertoires in COVID-19. Assay used: immunoSEQ multiplex PCR; TCRdb lists only in-frame clones, some missing. This repertoire shows fewer than 85,000 clones, under 95% found once; its top ten account for roughly 8%. Specimen: peripheral blood. Receptors originate from a human donor in a cohort sampled during active COVID-19. CDR3s include the opening cysteine and the closing phenylalanine or tryptophan. The D gene is left open where the match is weak. Clone size is not always given. Where it is, it says once, few, many or a class for expanded clones.

d_call j_call cdr3_length clone_size v_call cdr3_aa cdr3_nt
NA TRBJ1-1 19 NA TRBV15 CATTHLNRADIVKNTEAFF TGTGCCACCACCCACCTCAACAGGGCCGACATTGTTAAGAACACTGAAGCTTTCTTT
NA TRBJ1-2 17 NA TRBV10-3 CAISLPRSAPDLYGYTF TGTGCCATCAGCCTGCCGAGGTCTGCCCCTGATCTCTATGGCTACACCTTC
TRBD2 TRBJ2-7 14 NA TRBV7-2 CASSPGGASYEQYF TGTGCCAGCAGCCCCGGGGGGGCTTCCTACGAGCAGTACTTC
NA TRBJ1-3 18 NA TRBV11-2 CASSLGSILGGTGNTIYF TGTGCCAGCAGCTTAGGGTCCATCCTCGGGGGTACTGGAAACACCATATATTTT
TRBD1 TRBJ2-7 15 NA TRBV27 CASSRLGQGGYEQYF TGTGCCAGCAGTCGGTTGGGACAGGGCGGCTACGAGCAGTACTTC
TRBD1 TRBJ1-5 14 NA TRBV19 CASSTQDRGQPQHF TGTGCCAGTAGTACACAGGACAGGGGGCAGCCCCAGCATTTT
NA TRBJ1-1 17 once TRBV11-2 CASSFPTEGGMNTEAFF TGTGCCAGCAGCTTTCCGACAGAAGGTGGGATGAACACTGAAGCTTTCTTT
NA TRBJ2-7 14 once TRBV11-2 CASSLSREANEQYF TGTGCCAGCAGCTTAAGCAGGGAAGCGAACGAGCAGTACTTC
NA TRBJ1-5 13 NA TRBV6-6 CASSPLSNQPQHF TGTGCCAGCAGTCCCCTCAGCAATCAGCCCCAGCATTTT
TRBD1 TRBJ1-1 16 NA TRBV9 CASSARTGDGGTEAFF TGTGCCAGCAGCGCGCGGACAGGGGATGGTGGCACTGAAGCTTTCTTT
NA TRBJ2-7 13 NA TRBV12-3/TRBV12-4 CASSFVTGYEQYF TGTGCCAGCAGTTTCGTGACTGGATACGAGCAGTACTTC
NA TRBJ1-1 15 NA TRBV30 CAWRKGLHGNTEAFF TGTGCCTGGAGGAAAGGACTCCACGGGAACACTGAAGCTTTCTTT
TRBD1 TRBJ1-5 15 NA TRBV27 CASSLRGQGAQPQHF TGTGCCAGCAGTTTACGGGGGCAGGGGGCTCAGCCCCAGCATTTT
NA TRBJ1-4 12 NA TRBV2 CASRGGEEKLFF TGTGCCAGCAGAGGGGGAGAAGAAAAACTGTTTTTT
TRBD1 TRBJ1-1 14 NA TRBV6-5 CASSRDRVNTEAFF TGTGCCAGCAGCAGGGACAGAGTCAACACTGAAGCTTTCTTT
TRBD2 TRBJ2-2 16 NA TRBV2 CATDKTSGGNTGELFF TGTGCAACCGACAAAACTAGCGGGGGGAACACCGGGGAGCTGTTTTTT
NA TRBJ1-2 15 NA TRBV28 CASTLMKRGSYGYTF TGTGCCAGCACCTTAATGAAACGGGGATCCTATGGCTACACCTTC
NA TRBJ1-6 14 NA TRBV24-1 CATSDTARGSPLHF TGTGCCACCAGTGATACGGCGCGGGGCTCACCCCTCCACTTT
TRBD1 TRBJ2-7 15 NA TRBV11-2 CASSLIGTGAYEQYF TGTGCCAGCAGCTTGATAGGGACAGGGGCCTACGAGCAGTACTTC